This T cell receptor beta chain was found in a study of shared clonotypes between healthy human individuals. Libraries were prepared by immunoSEQ multiplex PCR; TCRdb keeps only in-frame clonotypes and omits some of them. The sample gives around 2,000,000 clones, about 95% of which show up once; around 1.2% is in the top ten. The V gene lost 0 bases and the J gene lost 3 bases, with 10 bases spanning the gap. CDR3 length equals 14 residues. The V gene's germline CDR1 is SGHRS and CDR2 YFSETQ. Terminally differentiated effector memory CD45RA+ cells were left out of the naive CD8 fraction, which was CD45RO-negative and positively selected for CCR7. Every donor was a Caucasian adult from Nashville, Tennessee.

The material sequenced was naive CD8+ T cells sorted from blood. The V and J genes are TRBV5-1 and TRBJ2-7; perhaps TRBD1 as D (5 bases). The clonotype originates from a man aged 18-30 years in good health. The CDR3 DNA is TGCGCCAGCAGCTTGGAACAGGCGTTCTACGAGCAGTACTTC. This gives the protein CASSLEQAFYEQYF.